One TCR beta chain is described in this entry. The CDR3 sequence is 15 residues long. CDR1 MGHRA and CDR2 YSYEKL come from the germline V gene. V lost 1 base, J lost 3 bases, and 12 bases lay in between. Some clones are missing from TCRdb's copy, which holds only in-frame ones; the method was immunoSEQ multiplex PCR. The sample lists approximately 450,000 clones; 87% were seen once. This record belongs to a study of blood T cell repertoires in COVID-19. Sequencing was performed on PBMCs or T cells enriched from blood (not recorded which). This receptor was taken from a woman younger than 35 with acute COVID-19. The rearrangement joins TRBV4-1 to TRBJ2-5; D may be TRBD2 (6 bases). CDR3 coding DNA: TGCGCCAGCAGCCAAGCAGCAGGGAGGAAAGAGACCCAGTACTTC. Its protein product is CASSQAAGRKETQYF.